These 15 T cell receptor beta chains were sequenced from one sample in a study of blood T cell repertoires in COVID-19 (dated by TCRdb to the early 2020s). Library creation used the immunoSEQ multiplex PCR assay. Sourced from immuneACCESS, this table was stored by TCRdb with only in-frame sequences that have V and J called. A share of the clones is absent; for the studies checked, an unresolved V gene accounts for under half, and the remainder has no known explanation. The sample has about 190,000 clones on record, about 80% of them singletons. Together, the top ten hold under 8% of the sample. The sequenced sample was peripheral blood. Receptor source: a man aged 55 to 69 with acute or convalescent COVID-19.

V and J are TRBV12-3 or TRBV12-4 and TRBJ1-5; D is unclear. V shed 1 base and J shed 5 bases, with 6 bases lying between them. The CDR3 spans 13 residues. This chain's CDR3 is CASSLVADQPQHF. The DNA of the CDR3 is TGTGCCAGCAGTTTAGTAGCCGATCAGCCCCAGCATTTT.

This rearrangement joins TRBV5-5 to TRBJ1-5; D not certain. CDR1 and CDR2 from the germline V gene are SGHKS and YYEKEE (reference sequence). Trimming stripped 0 bases from V and 5 bases from J, with 9 bases between. The CDR3 totals 14 residues. The CDR3 loop is CASSLAWSDQPQHF. The CDR3 DNA reads as TGTGCCAGCAGCTTGGCATGGTCAGATCAGCCCCAGCATTTT.

The chain joins TRBV5-1 to TRBJ2-7; 9 bases are shared with TRBD2. The germline gives CDR1 SGHRS, CDR2 YFSETQ. This CDR3 has 16 residues. Trimming took 3 bases from V and 0 from J; bases not matched to a gene: 7. CDR3 protein: CASSYGGRGPSYEQYF. Here the CDR3 DNA reads TGCGCCAGCAGCTACGGCGGGAGGGGTCCCTCCTACGAGCAGTACTTC.

This clone occurred once. The chain recombines TRBV9 with TRBJ1-3; D gene unclear. The V and J ends lost 4 bases and 0 bases respectively, with 17 bases between them. Per germline, CDR1 SGDLS and CDR2 YYNGEE. The CDR3 has 17 residues. CDR3 sequence (DNA): TGTGCCAGCAGCTCTACCTCATCGCCCGTCTCTGGAAACACCATATATTTT. Translation gives CASSSTSSPVSGNTIYF.

The CDR3 region has the DNA TGTGCCAGCTGGGAACAGGGGGGAGGCTACACCTTC. It specifies CASWEQGGGYTF. This chain joins TRBV28 and TRBJ1-2; 8 positions agree with TRBD1. J lost 8 bases, V lost 8 bases, and 7 bases had no gene match. The CDR3 spans 12 residues. Germline CDR1 MDHEN, CDR2 SYDVKM.

The chain carries TRBV10-3 and TRBJ1-6; D perhaps matches TRBD1 (6 bases). V was cut by 2 bases and J by 6 bases, with 11 bases left in between. CDR3 size: 15 residues. Germline V gene lookup returns CDR1 ENHRY and CDR2 SYGVKD. The CDR3 nucleotides are TGTGCCATCAGTGAGGTAGGGGGGGGTAATTCACCCCTCCACTTT. This sequence encodes CAISEVGGGNSPLHF.

The rearrangement links TRBV19 to TRBJ1-4, with D maybe TRBD1 (5 bases). Trimming stripped 8 bases from V and 7 bases from J, with 26 bases between. This CDR3 region has 17 residues. The V gene's germline CDR1 is LNHDA and CDR2 SQIVND (reference sequence). The CDR3 protein is CASYPRRGADHGEKLFF. As DNA, the CDR3 is TGTGCCAGTTATCCTAGGAGGGGTGCGGATCATGGTGAAAAACTGTTTTTT.

The V and J genes are TRBV9 and TRBJ2-3; the match to TRBD2 covers 8 bases. CDR3 length: 15 amino acids. V lost 7 bases and J lost 2; bases outside the gene matches: 9. From germline, CDR1 is SGDLS and CDR2 YYNGEE. The CDR3, as DNA: TGTGCCAGCTCGAGGCGGGGGGACCACACAGATACGCAGTATTTT. It specifies CASSRRGDHTDTQYF.

The chain uses TRBV2 and TRBJ2-7, with 10 bases identical to TRBD2. The CDR3 spans 13 residues. Germline V CDR1 and CDR2: SNHLY, FYNNEI. Trimming at V came to 10 bases and at J to 5 bases, leaving 8 bases not matched to a gene. For the CDR3, the DNA is TGTGCCACTTCTAGCGGGAGTTTCCACGAGCAGTACTTC. Translation gives CATSSGSFHEQYF.

The chain combines TRBV7-8 with TRBJ2-4, with a tentative D call TRBD1 (6 bases). This CDR3 region has 16 residues. CDR1 and CDR2 (germline): SGHVS, FQNEAQ. Trimming cost V 6 bases and J 0 bases, with 15 bases left between them. Here the CDR3 reads CASSSGQLLAKNIQYF. CDR3 bases: TGTGCCAGCAGTTCAGGACAGCTTCTAGCCAAAAACATTCAGTACTTC. Full variable domain (remainder filled in from reference TRBV7-8 and TRBJ2-4): GAGVSQSPRYKVAKRGQDVALRCDPISGHVSLFWYQQALGQGPEFLTYFQNEAQLDKSGLPSDRFFAERPEGSVSTLKIQRTQQEDSAVYLCASSSGQLLAKNIQYFGAGTRLSVL.

This clone was counted once. The chain couples TRBV29-1 to TRBJ2-1; 14 nucleotides align to TRBD2. From germline, CDR1 is SQVTM and CDR2 ANQGSEA. The trim removed 5 bases at V and 0 bases at J, leaving 9 bases unmatched. The CDR3 consists of 18 residues. CDR3 protein: CSVSGTSGSRSSYNEQFF. The CDR3 bases are TGCAGCGTTTCCGGGACTAGCGGGAGTCGGAGCTCCTACAATGAGCAGTTCTTC.

The chain has TRBV11-3 and TRBJ2-1, with 7 bases aligning to TRBD2. The CDR3 is 13 amino acids. J gave up 10 bases and V 0 bases, and 3 bases lay outside the gene matches. Germline values: CDR1 SGHNT, CDR2 YENEEA. In DNA, the CDR3 is TGTGCCAGCAGCTTAGATCAGGGAGGGGAGCAGTTCTTC. Protein: CASSLDQGGEQFF.

This chain uses TRBV7-6 with TRBJ2-1; 15 positions match TRBD2. The CDR3 consists of 18 residues. J lost 5 bases, V lost 1 base, and 6 bases had no gene match. In germline, CDR1 is SGHVS, CDR2 FNYEAQ. The CDR3 DNA follows: TGTGCCAGCAGCTTAGGGACTAGCGGGGGGGCGGCGGACAATGAGCAGTTCTTC. The encoded protein is CASSLGTSGGAADNEQFF.

This rearrangement joins TRBV5-4 to TRBJ2-6, with a tentative D call TRBD1 (5 bases). The length of the CDR3 is 17 residues. Germline CDR1 is SGHNT and CDR2 is YYREEE (reference sequence). Between the trimmed V and J ends, which lost 0 bases and 0 bases, there was a span of 10 bases. CDR3 DNA sequence: TGTGCCAGCAGCTTGGATTCAGGGTTCTCTGGGGCCAACGTCCTGACTTTC. As protein: CASSLDSGFSGANVLTF.

This sequence joins TRBV19 and TRBJ1-2; tentative D call: TRBD1 (5 bases). Per the germline V gene, CDR1 is LNHDA and CDR2 is SQIVND (reference sequence). The CDR3 is 15 residues long. V shed 4 bases and J shed 2 bases, with 14 bases lying between them. CDR3 DNA sequence: TGTGCCAGTAGTACCTACACCGACAGAAACTATGGCTACACCTTC. This codes for CASSTYTDRNYGYTF.